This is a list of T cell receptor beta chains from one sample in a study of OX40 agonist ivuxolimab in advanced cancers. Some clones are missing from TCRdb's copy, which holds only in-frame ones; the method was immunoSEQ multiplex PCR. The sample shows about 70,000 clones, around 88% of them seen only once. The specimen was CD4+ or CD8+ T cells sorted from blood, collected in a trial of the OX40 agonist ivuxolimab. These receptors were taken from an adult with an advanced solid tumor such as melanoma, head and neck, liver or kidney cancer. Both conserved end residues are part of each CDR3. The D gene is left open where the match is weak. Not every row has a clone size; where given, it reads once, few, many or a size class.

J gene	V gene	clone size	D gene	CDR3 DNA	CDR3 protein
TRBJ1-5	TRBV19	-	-	TGTGCCAGTAGTTCTGCTGGTTTTAGCAATCAGCCCCAGCATTTT	CASSSAGFSNQPQHF
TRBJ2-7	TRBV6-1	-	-	TGTGCCAGCAGTGAAACCTATTCCTACGAGCAGTACTTC	CASSETYSYEQYF
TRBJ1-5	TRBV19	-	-	TGTGCCAGTAGTATCGGGCCCGCAGGGACTCAGCCCCAGCATTTT	CASSIGPAGTQPQHF
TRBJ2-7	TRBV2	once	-	TGTGCCAGCAGTCCGCAGCCGTCGTCCTACGAGCAGTACTTC	CASSPQPSSYEQYF
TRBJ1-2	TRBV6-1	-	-	TGTGCCAGCACTGGGGGACCGCGCTATGGCTACACCTTC	CASTGGPRYGYTF
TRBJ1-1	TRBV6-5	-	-	TGTGCCAGCAGTGAGTCGAACACTGAAGCTTTCTTT	CASSESNTEAFF
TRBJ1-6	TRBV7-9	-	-	TGTGCCAGCAGCTCCGGGGTCTATAATTCACCCCTCCACTTT	CASSSGVYNSPLHF
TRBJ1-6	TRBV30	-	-	TGTGCCTGGAGGGGGGGGCAAGTGAGCTCCTATAATTCACCCCTCCACTTT	CAWRGGQVSSYNSPLHF
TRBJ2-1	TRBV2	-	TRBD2	TGTGCCACCCTCCGGACTAGCGGATACAATGAGCAGTTCTTC	CATLRTSGYNEQFF
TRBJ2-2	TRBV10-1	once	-	TGCGCCAGCAGTGAGGGGGGGAAGCTGTTTTTT	CASSEGGKLFF
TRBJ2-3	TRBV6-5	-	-	TGTGCCAGCAAAATGACAGCCTCTAGCACAGATACGCAGTATTTT	CASKMTASSTDTQYF
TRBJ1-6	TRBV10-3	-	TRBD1	TGTGCCATCAGTTCCGGGACAGGGACGAGTTCACCCCTCCACTTT	CAISSGTGTSSPLHF
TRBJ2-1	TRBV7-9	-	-	TGTGCCAGCAGCTTAAGGGCACCAAGCTCCTACAATGAGCAGTTCTTC	CASSLRAPSSYNEQFF
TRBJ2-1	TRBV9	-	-	TGTGCCAGCAGCGCAAGCGGGCTAGCCACCGCTGAGCAGTTCTTC	CASSASGLATAEQFF
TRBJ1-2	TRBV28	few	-	TGTGCCAGCAGTCCCCGAAACTATGGCTACACCTTC	CASSPRNYGYTF
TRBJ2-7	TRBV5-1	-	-	TGCGCCAGCAGCTTGGATCAGGCCTACGAGCAGTACTTC	CASSLDQAYEQYF
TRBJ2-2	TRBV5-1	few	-	TGCGCCAGCACCCCATCGGGCCGGAACACCGGGGAGCTGTTTTTT	CASTPSGRNTGELFF
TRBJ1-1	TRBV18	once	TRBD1	TGTGCCAGCTCCAAATTAGGGGGCGGAGACACTGAAGCTTTCTTT	CASSKLGGGDTEAFF
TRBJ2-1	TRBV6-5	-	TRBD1	TGTGCCAGCGCACCTGGGGGACAGGGTCGCAATGAGCAGTTCTTC	CASAPGGQGRNEQFF
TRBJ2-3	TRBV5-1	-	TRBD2	TGCGCCAGCAGCTCTATGACTAGCGGGGGAAGCACAGATACGCAGTATTTT	CASSSMTSGGSTDTQYF
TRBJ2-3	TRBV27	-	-	TGTGCCAGCAGTTCTCCGGGATACTACACAGATACGCAGTATTTT	CASSSPGYYTDTQYF
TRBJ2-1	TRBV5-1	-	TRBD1	TGCGCCAGCAGCTTCAGGGGGCCCGGGACCAATGAGCAGTTCTTC	CASSFRGPGTNEQFF